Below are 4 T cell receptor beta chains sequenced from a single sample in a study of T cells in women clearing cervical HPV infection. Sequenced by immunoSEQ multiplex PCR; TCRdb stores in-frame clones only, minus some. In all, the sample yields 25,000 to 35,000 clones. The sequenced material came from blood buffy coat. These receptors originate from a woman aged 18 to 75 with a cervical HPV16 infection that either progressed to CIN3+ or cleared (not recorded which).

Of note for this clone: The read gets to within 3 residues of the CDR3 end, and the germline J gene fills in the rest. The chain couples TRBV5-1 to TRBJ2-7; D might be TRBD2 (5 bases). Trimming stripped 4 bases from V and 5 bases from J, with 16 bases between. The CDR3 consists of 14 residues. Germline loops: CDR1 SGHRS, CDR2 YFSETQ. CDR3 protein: CASSLGKGADEQYF. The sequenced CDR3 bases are TGCGCCAGCAGCCTTGGGAAGGGAGCGGACGAG. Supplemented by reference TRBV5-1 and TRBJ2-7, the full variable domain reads KAGVTQTPRYLIKTRGQQVTLSCSPISGHRSVSWYQQTPGQGLQFLFEYFSETQRNKGNFPGRFSGRQFSNSRSEMNVSTLELGDSALYLCASSLGKGADEQYFGPGTRLTVT.

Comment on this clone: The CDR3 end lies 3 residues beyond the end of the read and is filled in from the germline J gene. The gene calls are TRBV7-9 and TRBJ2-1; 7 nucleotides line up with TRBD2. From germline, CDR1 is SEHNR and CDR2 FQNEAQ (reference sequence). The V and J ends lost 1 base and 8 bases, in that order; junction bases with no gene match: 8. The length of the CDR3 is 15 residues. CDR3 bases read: TGTGCCAGCAGCTTAGGTGCGGGAGTAGGCGATGAG. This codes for CASSLGAGVGDE. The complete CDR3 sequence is CASSLGAGVGDEQFF.

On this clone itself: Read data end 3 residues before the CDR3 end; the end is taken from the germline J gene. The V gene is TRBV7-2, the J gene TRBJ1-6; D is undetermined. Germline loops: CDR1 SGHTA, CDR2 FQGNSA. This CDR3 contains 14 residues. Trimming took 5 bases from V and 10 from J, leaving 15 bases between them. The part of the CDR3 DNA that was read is TGTGCCAGCAGCCCTAGGAGCGGCCGGTCACCC. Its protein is CASSPRSGRSP. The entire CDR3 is CASSPRSGRSPLHF.

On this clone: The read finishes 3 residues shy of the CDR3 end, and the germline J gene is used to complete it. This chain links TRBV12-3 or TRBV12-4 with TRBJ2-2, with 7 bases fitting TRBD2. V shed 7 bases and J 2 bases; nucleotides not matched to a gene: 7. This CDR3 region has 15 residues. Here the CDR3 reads CASNTGGTNTGELFF. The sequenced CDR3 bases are TGTGCCAGCAATACCGGGGGGACTAACACCGGGGAG.